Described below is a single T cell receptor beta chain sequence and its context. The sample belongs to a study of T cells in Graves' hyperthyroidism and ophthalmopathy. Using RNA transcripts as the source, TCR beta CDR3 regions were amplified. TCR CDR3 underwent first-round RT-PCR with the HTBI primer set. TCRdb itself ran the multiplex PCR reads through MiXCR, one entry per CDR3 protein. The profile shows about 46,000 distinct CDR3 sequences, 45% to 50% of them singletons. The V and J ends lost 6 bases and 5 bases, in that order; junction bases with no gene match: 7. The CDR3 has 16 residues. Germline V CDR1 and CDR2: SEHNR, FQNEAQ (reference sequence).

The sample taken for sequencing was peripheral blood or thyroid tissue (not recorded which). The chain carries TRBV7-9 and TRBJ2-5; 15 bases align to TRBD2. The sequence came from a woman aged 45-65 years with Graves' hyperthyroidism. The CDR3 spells CASSFPGLAGGETQYF. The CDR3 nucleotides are TGTGCCAGCAGTTTCCCCGGACTAGCGGGAGGGGAGACCCAGTACTTC.